The 20 T cell receptor beta chains below all came from one sample that was sequenced in a study of cytomegalovirus exposure and HLA in healthy donors. PCR employed 60 Vbeta and 13 Jbeta primers. Sequenced by immunoSEQ multiplex PCR; TCRdb stores in-frame clones only, minus some. The sample includes about 190,000 clones. Material for sequencing was PBMCs. The source of these receptors is a woman aged 30 to 39 in good health and CMV-seropositive.

The rearrangement joins TRBV9 to TRBJ2-7; D possibly corresponds to TRBD1 (8 bases). Trimming took 4 bases from V and 2 from J, leaving 22 bases between them. Germline CDR1 is SGDLS and CDR2 is YYNGEE. The CDR3 is made up of 17 amino acids. In DNA form, the CDR3 reads TGTGCCAGCAGCCCTACGGTCGGACAGGGAGGGACCTACGAGCAGTACTTC. Its protein product is CASSPTVGQGGTYEQYF.

The CDR3 DNA reads as TGTGCCAGCAGCGCGGGACAGGGCGGCGACTATGGCTACACCTTC. Amino acids: CASSAGQGGDYGYTF. The J gene is TRBJ1-2, the V gene TRBV14; 9 bases are shared with TRBD1. The CDR3 spans 15 residues. Looked up from germline, CDR1 is SGHDN and CDR2 is FVKESK. Unmatched junction bases numbered 7, after V lost 5 bases and J lost 3 bases.

The chain carries TRBV14 and TRBJ2-7; no clear D gene. V dropped 0 bases and J dropped 6 bases, with 9 bases sitting between them. The CDR3 spans 13 residues. Germline assignment: CDR1 SGHDN and CDR2 FVKESK. Here the CDR3 reads CASSQDLQFEQYF. CDR3 in DNA: TGTGCCAGCAGCCAAGATTTACAGTTCGAGCAGTACTTC.

The V and J genes are TRBV5-1 and TRBJ2-5, with 9 nucleotides matching TRBD1. The CDR3 loop spans 14 amino acids. Germline CDR1 is SGHRS and CDR2 is YFSETQ. J was trimmed by 2 bases and V by 6 bases; bases with no gene match: 5. CDR3 bases: TGCGCCAGCACCCACGACAGGGGGCAAGAGACCCAGTACTTC. This sequence encodes CASTHDRGQETQYF. The complete variable domain, with remaining parts taken from reference TRBV5-1 and TRBJ2-5, reads KAGVTQTPRYLIKTRGQQVTLSCSPISGHRSVSWYQQTPGQGLQFLFEYFSETQRNKGNFPGRFSGRQFSNSRSEMNVSTLELGDSALYLCASTHDRGQETQYFGPGTRLLVL.

This sequence joins TRBV28 and TRBJ1-5; D call uncertain. Trimming left V 6 bases short and J 2 bases short, with 2 bases between. Germline CDR1 MDHEN, CDR2 SYDVKM. CDR3 length equals 11 residues. The CDR3 spells CASSGNQPQHF. CDR3 nucleotides: TGTGCCAGCAGCGGCAATCAGCCCCAGCATTTT.

The chain combines TRBV5-1 with TRBJ2-2; D remains ambiguous. Between the trimmed V and J ends, which lost 4 bases and 2 bases, there was a span of 15 bases. Germline V gives CDR1 SGHRS, CDR2 YFSETQ. The CDR3 consists of 16 residues. CDR3: CASSVHSGPNTGELFF. The CDR3 nucleotides read TGCGCCAGCAGCGTTCACTCGGGTCCTAACACCGGGGAGCTGTTTTTT.

The J gene is TRBJ2-5, the V gene TRBV15, with TRBD1 as a possible D gene (5 bases). Germline V CDR1 and CDR2: LNHNV, YYDKDF (reference sequence). V was clipped by 2 bases and J by 4 bases, with 5 bases between them. The CDR3 runs to 12 residues. The CDR3 region is CATSRQGETQYF. Here the CDR3 DNA reads TGTGCCACCAGCAGACAGGGAGAGACCCAGTACTTC.

As DNA, the CDR3 is TGTGCCACCAGCGGAGGAGGTGGGGCCGTGAAACTGTTTTTT. Amino acid sequence: CATSGGGGAVKLFF. The V gene is TRBV15, the J gene TRBJ1-4; weak D call: TRBD1 (5 bases). The CDR3 spans 14 residues. V gave up 5 bases and J gave up 11 bases, with 18 bases separating them. Germline V gives CDR1 LNHNV, CDR2 YYDKDF (reference sequence).

This sequence joins TRBV7-8 and TRBJ1-5, with 7 bases aligning to TRBD1. The J segment lost 5 bases and the V segment lost 3 bases, leaving 7 bases of the junction unmatched. Germline loops: CDR1 SGHVS, CDR2 FQNEAQ. This CDR3 is 15 amino acids long. The CDR3 loop is CASSLGRTGYQPQHF. For the CDR3, the DNA is TGTGCCAGCAGCTTGGGCCGGACAGGATATCAGCCCCAGCATTTT.

The chain carries TRBV11-2 and TRBJ2-2, with 7 positions matching TRBD2. Trimming removed 5 bases from V and 2 bases from J; junction bases left unmatched: 8. From germline, CDR1 is SGHAT and CDR2 FQNNGV. This CDR3 has 16 amino acids. Here the CDR3 DNA reads TGTGCCAGCAGCCTCCGGAGCGGGGCAAACACCGGGGAGCTGTTTTTT. It specifies CASSLRSGANTGELFF.

The chain carries TRBV6-1 and TRBJ2-7; 10 positions agree with TRBD1. The length of the CDR3 is 15 residues. The V segment lost 6 bases and the J segment 0 bases; nucleotides outside the gene matches: 5. Germline loops: CDR1 MNHNS, CDR2 SASEGT. CDR3 nucleotides: TGTGCCAGCAGCCCGGGACAGGGGACCTCCTACGAGCAGTACTTC. Its translation is CASSPGQGTSYEQYF.

V usage is TRBV5-1 and J usage is TRBJ2-5; TRBD1 agrees at 8 bases. The J call may be mistaken, given a closer DNA end match to TRBJ2-7. This CDR3 contains 15 residues. Germline-derived CDR1 and CDR2 are SGHRS and YFSETQ. The CDR3 is CASQSLTGDFYEQYF. As DNA, the CDR3 is TGCGCCAGCCAGAGCTTGACAGGGGATTTCTACGAGCAGTACTTC.

The chain combines TRBV29-1 with TRBJ2-3; TRBD2 is a possible D gene (6 bases). The V end lost 3 bases, the J end lost 2 bases, and 18 bases lay between the germline ends. Per the germline V gene, CDR1 is SQVTM and CDR2 is ANQGSEA. CDR3 length: 16 residues. Written as DNA, the CDR3 is TGCAGCGTTGACGCGACTAGACCTATCTCCACAGATACGCAGTATTTT. Protein: CSVDATRPISTDTQYF.

J is TRBJ2-1 and V is TRBV2; no clear D gene. This CDR3 is built from 14 residues. V shed 3 bases and J shed 3 bases, with 9 bases lying between them. Germline V lookup: CDR1 SNHLY, CDR2 FYNNEI. The CDR3 region has the DNA TGTGCCAGCAGTGACGAGGCCAGCTACAATGAGCAGTTCTTC. This sequence encodes CASSDEASYNEQFF.

The rearrangement joins TRBV29-1 to TRBJ2-3; D is possibly TRBD2 (7 bases). The CDR3 covers 13 residues. The V and J ends lost 4 bases and 2 bases respectively, with 10 bases between them. Per germline, CDR1 SQVTM and CDR2 ANQGSEA. The CDR3 DNA reads as TGCAGCGTTGGCGGGGGCCCCACAGATACGCAGTATTTT. It is translated as CSVGGGPTDTQYF.

V gene TRBV12-5 combines with J gene TRBJ1-3, with a possible D match to TRBD1 (5 bases). Germline-derived CDR1 and CDR2 are LGHNT and FRNRAP. This CDR3 contains 17 residues. V shed 0 bases and J shed 0 bases, with 12 bases lying between them. The CDR3, as DNA: TGTGCTAGTGGTTTGGTTCACCTTGACAGCTCTGGAAACACCATATATTTT. It yields the protein CASGLVHLDSSGNTIYF.

The rearrangement links TRBV5-1 to TRBJ1-2, with 7 bases lining up with TRBD1. CDR3 size: 15 residues. Trimming took 4 bases from V and 0 from J; bases not matched to a gene: 6. Germline CDR1 reads SGHRS; CDR2 reads YFSETQ. CDR3 DNA: TGCGCCAGCAGCGCAGGGACAGTTGCTAACTATGGCTACACCTTC. This translates into CASSAGTVANYGYTF.

The chain employs TRBV9 and TRBJ2-3, with a weak D call TRBD2 (5 bases). The CDR3 loop spans 13 amino acids. Trimming stripped 4 bases from V and 4 bases from J, with 10 bases between. Germline assignment: CDR1 SGDLS and CDR2 YYNGEE. CDR3 nucleotide sequence: TGTGCCAGCAGCCGTTGGAGGTCAGATACGCAGTATTTT. This gives the protein CASSRWRSDTQYF.

The chain combines TRBV7-8 with TRBJ1-5; tentatively, D is TRBD1 (5 bases). Deletions cut 1 base from V and 5 bases from J, with 6 bases between. CDR3 length: 13 residues. Germline loops: CDR1 SGHVS, CDR2 FQNEAQ. CDR3 sequence reads: CASSLGGYQPQHF. The CDR3 DNA is TGTGCCAGCAGCTTAGGGGGCTATCAGCCCCAGCATTTT.

This chain links TRBV27 with TRBJ2-5; 11 bases line up with TRBD1. With V trimmed by 2 bases and J by 5 bases, 7 bases remained unmatched. In germline, CDR1 is MNHEY, CDR2 SMNVEV (reference sequence). The CDR3 runs to 16 residues. The CDR3 protein is CASSLNPGQGGETQYF. DNA for the CDR3: TGTGCCAGCAGTTTAAACCCGGGACAGGGGGGTGAGACCCAGTACTTC.